Following are 23 T cell receptor beta chains from one sample sequenced in a study of blood T cell repertoires in COVID-19. The repertoire was sequenced with immunoSEQ multiplex PCR; TCRdb's copy has only in-frame clones and lacks some. The sample lists hundreds of thousands of clones, around 90% occurring once. The sample was peripheral blood. The receptors stem from a man aged 35 to 55 with acute or convalescent COVID-19.

This chain joins TRBV2 and TRBJ2-1, with TRBD2 matching 8 bases. The ends lost 5 bases at V and 5 bases at J; junction bases unmatched: 20. In germline, CDR1 is SNHLY, CDR2 FYNNEI. The CDR3 runs 19 residues. The DNA of the CDR3 is TGTGCCAGCAGTCCACTCTTTCTTTCTCGCGGGGGGACCGACAATGAGCAGTTCTTC. Its protein is CASSPLFLSRGGTDNEQFF.

This chain uses TRBV5-1 with TRBJ1-2; 12 nucleotides agree with TRBD1. CDR1 SGHRS and CDR2 YFSETQ come from the germline V gene. V lost 4 bases and J lost 4; bases outside the gene matches: 8. The CDR3 extends over 16 amino acids. CDR3 nucleotide sequence: TGCGCCAGCAGCCTCACCGGGACAGGGGGCGCCTATGGCTACACCTTC. This gives the protein CASSLTGTGGAYGYTF.

This sequence joins TRBV9 and TRBJ1-2; 8 positions agree with TRBD1. Per germline, CDR1 SGDLS and CDR2 YYNGEE. The junction had 2 bases not matched to a gene; V was cut back by 0 bases and J by 4 bases. The CDR3 covers 14 residues. For the CDR3, the DNA is TGTGCCAGCAGCGTAGCGACAGGGGCCTATGGCTACACCTTC. Translation gives CASSVATGAYGYTF.

The gene calls are TRBV7-8 and TRBJ2-7; D gene uncertain. V was shortened by 1 base and J by 9 bases, with 16 bases between the two germline ends. The germline gives CDR1 SGHVS, CDR2 FQNEAQ. The CDR3 is 14 amino acids. CDR3 sequence (DNA): TGTGCCAGCAGCTTAGATTCGGCCTCGAGAGGGCAGTACTTC. Translated, it gives CASSLDSASRGQYF.

The CDR3 protein is CASSLARQSSGNTIYF. In DNA, the CDR3 is TGTGCCAGCAGCTTGGCCCGACAGTCCTCTGGAAACACCATATATTTT. The rearrangement uses TRBV5-8 and TRBJ1-3, with a tentative D call TRBD1 (5 bases). The CDR3 consists of 16 residues. CDR1 and CDR2 (germline): SGHTS, YDEGEE. V lost 0 bases and J 0 bases, leaving 10 bases between the germline ends.

V and J are TRBV7-2 and TRBJ2-7, with a possible D match to TRBD2 (7 bases). The CDR3 loop spans 13 amino acids. The V end lost 6 bases, the J end lost 6 bases, and 15 bases lay between the germline ends. Germline V lookup: CDR1 SGHTA, CDR2 FQGNSA. CDR3 nucleotides: TGTGCCAGCAGTTCTGTCGGGGGGCGCGAGCAGTACTTC. It is translated as CASSSVGGREQYF.

This CDR3 reads CASRDFLGTGGSSYEQYF. The CDR3 bases are TGTGCCAGCAGGGACTTCCTTGGAACAGGGGGTTCCTCCTACGAGCAGTACTTC. The chain recombines TRBV28 with TRBJ2-7; 8 positions agree with TRBD1. The CDR3 spans 18 residues. From germline, CDR1 is MDHEN and CDR2 SYDVKM. The V and J ends lost 6 bases and 0 bases, in that order; junction bases with no gene match: 16.

V usage is TRBV5-4 and J usage is TRBJ2-3, with 7 positions matching TRBD1. Trimming took 3 bases from V and 4 from J; bases not matched to a gene: 8. This CDR3 comprises 15 residues. Germline-derived CDR1 and CDR2 are SGHNT and YYREEE (reference sequence). The CDR3 coding sequence is TGTGCCAGCAGCTCGGGACAGTCTGGCCCAGATACGCAGTATTTT. Translating gives CASSSGQSGPDTQYF. The variable domain in full, completed from reference TRBV5-4 and TRBJ2-3, reads ETGVTQSPTHLIKTRGQQVTLRCSSQSGHNTVSWYQQALGQGPQFIFQYYREEENGRGNFPPRFSGLQFPNYSSELNVNALELDDSALYLCASSSGQSGPDTQYFGPGTRLTVL.

The chain combines TRBV7-2 with TRBJ1-1; 7 nucleotides match TRBD1. Per the germline V gene, CDR1 is SGHTA and CDR2 is FQGNSA. Germline trimming cut 6 bases from V and 5 bases from J; bases unmatched to any gene: 6. CDR3 length: 13 amino acids. The CDR3 is CASSLIQGTEAFF. For the CDR3, the DNA is TGTGCCAGCAGTTTAATACAGGGGACTGAAGCTTTCTTT.

J is TRBJ2-7 and V is TRBV4-1; D is perhaps TRBD1 (6 bases). Trimming shortened V by 3 bases and J by 0 bases, and 15 bases separated the two germline ends. The CDR3 covers 16 residues. Germline V lookup: CDR1 MGHRA, CDR2 YSYEKL. Here the CDR3 reads CASSQIRTALSYEQYF. The CDR3 nucleotides read TGCGCCAGCAGCCAGATACGGACAGCTCTCTCCTACGAGCAGTACTTC.

The CDR3 reads CASSMSGSWDQETQYF. The CDR3 DNA sequence: TGTGCCAGTAGTATGAGCGGCAGCTGGGACCAAGAGACCCAGTACTTC. This chain uses TRBV19 with TRBJ2-5; a weak D match, TRBD2 (5 bases). CDR1 is LNHDA and CDR2 is SQIVND in the germline V gene (reference sequence). V lost 3 bases and J 0 bases, leaving 14 bases between the germline ends. CDR3 size: 16 residues.

This clone was detected once. The chain links TRBV11-3 to TRBJ2-5, with 7 positions matching TRBD2. Germline loops: CDR1 SGHNT, CDR2 YENEEA. CDR3 length: 13 residues. The V segment lost 5 bases and the J segment 5 bases; nucleotides outside the gene matches: 5. CDR3: CASSAGGRETQYF. The CDR3 DNA is TGTGCCAGCAGCGCCGGGGGGAGGGAGACCCAGTACTTC.

This chain connects TRBV7-6 to TRBJ2-2; D is unresolved. Deletions cut 1 base from V and 4 bases from J, with 10 bases between. The CDR3 has 15 amino acids. Germline V CDR1 and CDR2: SGHVS, FNYEAQ. The DNA for the CDR3 is TGTGCCAGCAGCTTAGATCCCGGGTTCACCGGGGAGCTGTTTTTT. Encoded protein: CASSLDPGFTGELFF.

This clone was detected once. CDR3 coding DNA: TGCGCCAGCAGCTTTCGTTCGTATGGACAGGGTGAAACTGAAGCTTTCTTT. Translating gives CASSFRSYGQGETEAFF. The chain couples TRBV5-1 to TRBJ1-1; 8 bases agree with TRBD1. Losses at the gene ends were 2 bases for V and 5 bases for J; bases not matched to a gene: 14. Germline assignment: CDR1 SGHRS and CDR2 YFSETQ. CDR3 size: 17 residues.

This chain links TRBV2 with TRBJ2-2, with 9 nucleotides matching TRBD1. Trimming took 7 bases from V and 3 from J; bases not matched to a gene: 3. Per the germline V gene, CDR1 is SNHLY and CDR2 is FYNNEI. The CDR3 totals 14 residues. DNA of the CDR3: TGTGCCAGCAAGGGACAGGGTCACACCGGGGAGCTGTTTTTT. Encoded protein: CASKGQGHTGELFF.

This chain joins TRBV5-1 and TRBJ2-2; no definite D call. The V gene's germline CDR1 is SGHRS and CDR2 YFSETQ. The CDR3 has 14 residues. Trimming stripped 2 bases from V and 4 bases from J, with 9 bases between. CDR3 residues: CASSLLPGTGELFF. CDR3 bases: TGCGCCAGCAGCTTACTTCCGGGCACCGGGGAGCTGTTTTTT.

This clone has a count of ten or more. The chain uses TRBV6-6 and TRBJ2-2; tentatively, D is TRBD2 (6 bases). CDR1 is MNHNY, CDR2 SVGAGI, per germline (reference sequence). This CDR3 is 16 amino acids long. Trimming removed 6 bases from V and 0 bases from J, with 14 bases in between. CDR3 sequence (DNA): TGTGCCAGCAGCCAACGCGGGGCCGCGAACACCGGGGAGCTGTTTTTT. Translation gives CASSQRGAANTGELFF.

The CDR3 here is CASSDRDATNEKLFF. Written as DNA, the CDR3 is TGTGCCAGCAGTGACAGGGATGCAACTAATGAAAAACTGTTTTTT. This rearrangement joins TRBV2 to TRBJ1-4; D possibly corresponds to TRBD1 (5 bases). The CDR3 sequence is 15 residues long. Trimming cost V 3 bases and J 0 bases, with 8 bases left between them. Germline V gene data show CDR1 as SNHLY and CDR2 as FYNNEI.

V gene TRBV7-2 combines with J gene TRBJ2-1, with 13 bases lining up with TRBD2. CDR1 is SGHTA and CDR2 is FQGNSA in the germline V gene. The CDR3 sequence is 16 residues long. With V trimmed by 4 bases and J by 7 bases, 7 bases remained unmatched. The CDR3 reads CASSSRTSGRTNEQFF. The CDR3 coding sequence is TGTGCCAGCAGCTCGAGGACTAGCGGGAGAACAAATGAGCAGTTCTTC.

The chain combines TRBV29-1 with TRBJ1-1, with D tentatively TRBD1 (5 bases). The CDR3 is 13 residues long. Germline-derived CDR1 and CDR2 are SQVTM and ANQGSEA. V lost 7 bases to trimming and J lost 1 base, with 13 bases between them. The CDR3 loop reads CSASGQGNTEAFF. CDR3 coding DNA: TGCAGCGCCTCTGGGCAGGGGAACACTGAAGCTTTCTTT. Full variable domain (missing parts from reference TRBV29-1 and TRBJ1-1): SAVISQKPSRDICQRGTSLTIQCQVDSQVTMMFWYRQQPGQSLTLIATANQGSEATYESGFVIDKFPISRPNLTFSTLTVSNMSPEDSSIYLCSASGQGNTEAFFGQGTRLTVV.

V gene TRBV6-2 or TRBV6-3 combines with J gene TRBJ2-1; 9 bases line up with TRBD2. With 4 bases clipped from V and 5 bases from J, the junction kept 24 bases outside the gene matches. The CDR3 loop spans 21 amino acids. Germline-derived CDR1 and CDR2 are MNHEY and SVGEGT. CDR3 sequence reads: CASSSILAALAGTSRDNEQFF. Here the CDR3 DNA reads TGTGCCAGCAGTTCTATATTGGCCGCCCTCGCCGGGACTAGCCGAGACAATGAGCAGTTCTTC.

This sequence joins TRBV4-2 and TRBJ1-2; no clear D. This CDR3 has 15 amino acids. Germline CDR1 is LGHNA and CDR2 is YNFKEQ. Trimming stripped 0 bases from V and 5 bases from J, with 13 bases between. The CDR3 protein is CASSQEVRNIYGYTF. The CDR3 bases are TGTGCCAGCAGCCAAGAGGTCAGGAACATATATGGCTACACCTTC.

The chain carries TRBV7-8 and TRBJ2-2; possibly TRBD1 for D (6 bases). Trimming removed 5 bases at V and 5 bases at J, with 12 bases between. The CDR3 spans 14 residues. The germline gives CDR1 SGHVS, CDR2 FQNEAQ. The CDR3 loop is CASSRTQGTGELFF. CDR3 nucleotide sequence: TGTGCCAGCAGCAGGACCCAGGGGACCGGGGAGCTGTTTTTT.